This T cell receptor (beta chain) was documented in a study of T cell responses to AZD1222 COVID-19 vaccine (dated by TCRdb to the early 2020s). In terms of the full investigation: AZD1222 recipients whose second dose came at about 4 weeks and those whose second dose came at about 12 weeks were combined into one group, since spike-specific TCR depth and breadth did not differ between the two schedules. TCR sequencing was performed for 230 to 250 trial participants, of whom about 200 were given two doses of AZD1222 and around 25 were given two doses of MenACWY control vaccine. Trial participants were enrolled by age into 18-55, 56-69 and 70-plus year subgroups, with roughly 150, 30 and 60 TCR-sequenced participants respectively.

The label giving this sample's time point can be read as: baseline before first vaccination. Vaccinee samples came from UK trials COV001 and COV002, including a single-blind randomized controlled phase 2/3 trial of AZD1222 (ChAdOx1 nCoV-19) in healthy adults. For TCRbeta chain sequencing, PBMC samples from trial participants were taken at day 0 and at day 28 after the second dose. Results and caveats for the whole study, not just this receptor: Conclusions about previously exposed vaccinees are limited because only six or seven AZD1222 recipients were SARS-CoV-2 seropositive at baseline. Reportedly, almost half of the unique spike-specific TCRs recognized epitopes lying outside the regions that are mutated in the B.1.351 and B.1.1.7 variants. Because no day 14 peak-response samples were available, repertoires were characterized only after the peak T cell response. Most participants were white British and females outnumbered males, and the authors suggested that clonal diversity may have been underestimated. In the small 56-69-year group, the increase in depth fell short of significance, most likely because of low power. After two AZD1222 doses, both the breadth and the depth of spike-specific TCRs were significantly higher than at day 0 and than in MenACWY recipients. The whole spike protein was spanned by vaccine-associated CD4 TCRs, and dominant responses were seen in regions 160-218 and 743-854.

Notes on this clone: Its antigen has not been determined. Base qualities are not at hand, and no much larger clone is one base apart. Other nucleotide sequences from this sample produce the same CDR3.

The CDR3 regions of human TCRbeta chains were analyzed by immunosequencing. The original pipeline was this. Repertoire TCRs were matched against a reference library of SARS-CoV-2-specific TCRs generated with the MIRA antigen-specificity platform. Breadth was defined as the fraction of unique TCRs that were SARS-CoV-2-associated, and depth was defined as the fraction of total T cells that were SARS-CoV-2-associated. Using the MIRA data, each spike-specific TCR was mapped to the spike region that the TCR reacts to and placed in a CD4 or CD8 class. Log10-transformed breadth and depth values were compared by one-way ANOVA with Sidak's multiple comparisons tests. The clones in this table, taken by TCRdb from immuneACCESS, are in-frame only. Not every clone is retained; where verified, under half of the shortfall comes from an unresolved V gene, and the cause of the rest is unknown. V and J calls and clone size follow that table, whereas D and trimming were derived from the DNA. This sample comprises about 170,000 clones, around 89% of them detected only once. The ten largest clones add up to 6.9% of the sample.

The V and J ends are trimmed by 0 bases and 0 bases, leaving 6 bases between them. Reading the germline V gene gives CDR1 SGHAT and CDR2 FQNNGV. The CDR3 covers 14 residues, taking in both the cysteine and the phenylalanine. The CDR3 DNA has 42 bases and is translated from base 1. The chain links TRBV11-2 with TRBJ2-7, with TRBD1 tentatively as D gene (5 bases match). The sample consisted of peripheral blood, taken on day 0 of AZD1222 vaccination. The source of this sequence is an adult in good health. The sequenced DNA is TGTGCCAGCAGCTTAGACAGGGACTCCTACGAGCAGTACTTC. This sequence encodes CASSLDRDSYEQYF.